Each of the 8 T cell receptor beta chains below was sequenced from the same sample in a study of shared clonotypes between healthy human individuals. Data came from immunoSEQ multiplex PCR; TCRdb stores just in-frame clones and leaves some out. This table holds under 1,100,000 clones, more than 65% found once. Sequencing was performed on memory CD4+ T cells sorted from blood. Subset given: CD45RA-negative fraction. Receptor source: a young man in good health.

V is TRBV6-5 and J is TRBJ1-5, with D maybe TRBD1 (6 bases). The CDR3 spans 13 residues. Germline V gene sequence: CDR1 MNHEY, CDR2 SVGAGI. Between the trimmed V and J ends, which lost 5 bases and 6 bases, there was a span of 11 bases. CDR3 loop: CASSGGTLQPQHF. CDR3 nucleotides: TGTGCCAGCAGTGGCGGGACACTTCAGCCCCAGCATTTT.

CDR3 sequence (DNA): TGTGCCAGCAGTTCGGACGGGGCCAACGTCCTGACTTTC. The encoded protein is CASSSDGANVLTF. J is TRBJ2-6 and V is TRBV27; no clear D gene. This CDR3 region has 13 residues. V lost 4 bases and J lost 4, with 5 bases in between. Germline-derived CDR1 and CDR2 are MNHEY and SMNVEV (reference sequence). Based on the CDR3 plus reference TRBV27 and TRBJ2-6, the full variable domain is EAQVTQNPRYLITVTGKKLTVTCSQNMNHEYMSWYRQDPGLGLRQIYYSMNVEVTDKGDVPEGYKVSRKEKRNFPLILESPSPNQTSLYFCASSSDGANVLTFGAGSRLTVL.

The V and J genes are TRBV28 and TRBJ2-1; D gene unclear. V was clipped by 5 bases and J by 2 bases, with 13 bases between them. The germline gives CDR1 MDHEN, CDR2 SYDVKM. This CDR3 has 15 residues. The CDR3 protein is CASSTPTETYNEQFF. The CDR3 DNA sequence: TGTGCCAGCAGTACTCCGACGGAGACCTACAATGAGCAGTTCTTC. The entire variable domain, with the rest obtained from reference TRBV28 and TRBJ2-1, is as follows: DVKVTQSSRYLVKRTGEKVFLECVQDMDHENMFWYRQDPGLGLRLIYFSYDVKMKEKGDIPEGYSVSREKKERFSLILESASTNQTSMYLCASSTPTETYNEQFFGPGTRLTVL.

The chain has TRBV7-6 and TRBJ2-3, with 8 bases fitting TRBD2. The CDR3 spans 16 residues. Germline loops: CDR1 SGHVS, CDR2 FNYEAQ. V lost 5 bases, J lost 2 bases, and 9 bases stayed unmatched. In DNA, the CDR3 is TGTGCCAGCAGCCTTCCCCCAGCGGGAGTCACAGATACGCAGTATTTT. Protein product: CASSLPPAGVTDTQYF.

The chain has TRBV5-4 and TRBJ2-3; TRBD2 is a possible D gene (6 bases). The CDR3 has 16 residues. Per germline, CDR1 SGHNT and CDR2 YYREEE (reference sequence). V was trimmed by 3 bases and J by 4 bases, leaving 18 bases between them. CDR3 loop: CASSSELASYSDTQYF. The CDR3 DNA follows: TGTGCCAGCAGCTCCGAACTAGCATCTTATTCAGATACGCAGTATTTT.

The rearrangement links TRBV7-8 to TRBJ2-7, with 7 bases fitting TRBD2. Germline loops: CDR1 SGHVS, CDR2 FQNEAQ. V lost 1 base, J lost 4 bases, and 7 bases stayed unmatched. The CDR3 is 15 amino acids. The CDR3, as DNA: TGTGCCAGCAGCTTAGATGGGAGGGTCGTGTACGAGCAGTACTTC. Translation: CASSLDGRVVYEQYF.

This chain uses TRBV6-5 with TRBJ2-5, with 9 bases that match TRBD1. The germline V gene has CDR1 MNHEY and CDR2 SVGAGI. Losses at the gene ends were 6 bases for V and 5 bases for J; bases not matched to a gene: 10. CDR3 length equals 15 residues. The CDR3 nucleotides read TGTGCCAGCAGACCACAGGGGGCGAGGGGCGAGACCCAGTACTTC. It is translated as CASRPQGARGETQYF.

The gene calls are TRBV19 and TRBJ2-7, with TRBD2 matching 8 bases. J lost 2 bases, V lost 3 bases, and 6 bases had no gene match. Germline assignment: CDR1 LNHDA and CDR2 SQIVND (reference sequence). The CDR3 sequence is 15 residues long. CDR3 amino acids: CASSMRLAGAYEQYF. Written as DNA, the CDR3 is TGTGCCAGTAGTATGCGGCTAGCGGGCGCCTACGAGCAGTACTTC. Together with reference TRBV19 and TRBJ2-7, the CDR3 gives the full variable domain: DGGITQSPKYLFRKEGQNVTLSCEQNLNHDAMYWYRQDPGQGLRLIYYSQIVNDFQKGDIAEGYSVSREKKESFPLTVTSAQKNPTAFYLCASSMRLAGAYEQYFGPGTRLTVT.